The 21 T cell receptor beta chains below all came from one sample that was sequenced in a study of CD8 T cells in ankylosing spondylitis. Study findings and constraints: Made up of about eight highly homologous variants, a TCR beta motif appeared characteristic of ankylosing spondylitis blood.

TCRdb independently ran MiXCR on the 5' RACE reads; one entry per CDR3 protein. The sample includes around 130,000 distinct CDR3 sequences, approximately 17% of them seen just once. The antigens these receptors bind are not known. The sequencing sample was made of blood, either unsorted or a sorted T cell fraction (not recorded which). The receptors were gathered from a male donor with ankylosing spondylitis.

This clonotype was seen more than once but under ten times. The chain joins TRBV12-3 or TRBV12-4 to TRBJ1-1; 7 bases are a match to TRBD1. The CDR3 contains 13 residues. Germline trimming cut 5 bases from V and 6 bases from J; bases unmatched to any gene: 6. This CDR3 reads CASSPTGVAEAFF. The CDR3 DNA follows: TGTGCCAGCAGTCCCACAGGGGTGGCTGAAGCTTTCTTT.

This clonotype was seen a few times. The genes are TRBV12-3 or TRBV12-4 and TRBJ2-1; 7 bases agree with TRBD1. This CDR3 region has 16 residues. After removal of 5 bases from V and 7 bases from J, the junction contained 14 bases not matched to a gene. The CDR3 is CASSIPTGTNLNEQFF. The DNA for the CDR3 is TGTGCCAGCAGTATCCCGACAGGGACCAACTTAAATGAGCAGTTCTTC.

The genes are TRBV6-6 and TRBJ1-4; 8 bases are a match to TRBD1. There are 12 residues in the CDR3. Germline trimming cut 6 bases from V and 8 bases from J; bases unmatched to any gene: 2. In germline, CDR1 is MNHNY, CDR2 SVGAGI (reference sequence). The CDR3 spells CASRNRGEKLFF. The DNA for the CDR3 is TGTGCCAGCAGGAACAGGGGGGAAAAACTGTTTTTT.

The chain links TRBV12-3 or TRBV12-4 to TRBJ2-7; D ambiguous. Between the trimmed V and J ends, which lost 0 bases and 3 bases, there was a span of 9 bases. The CDR3 runs 14 residues. In DNA, the CDR3 is TGTGCCAGCAGTTTAGCGGGGTCCCGCTACGAGCAGTACTTC. It translates to CASSLAGSRYEQYF.

This clonotype appeared a few times. This sequence joins TRBV7-2 and TRBJ2-7; 9 bases map to TRBD2. CDR1 SGHTA and CDR2 FQGNSA come from the germline V gene. The CDR3 loop spans 14 amino acids. V shed 7 bases, J shed 3 bases, and the junction held 7 bases outside the gene matches. As DNA, the CDR3 is TGTGCCAGCAACCAACTAGCGGGTCACTACGAGCAGTACTTC. This gives the protein CASNQLAGHYEQYF.

The chain couples TRBV7-9 to TRBJ1-1; D not resolved. Germline CDR1 is SEHNR and CDR2 is FQNEAQ (reference sequence). Trimming stripped 5 bases from V and 0 bases from J, with 10 bases between. The CDR3 runs to 14 residues. The CDR3 sequence: CASSIDGLNTEAFF. The CDR3 DNA follows: TGTGCCAGCAGCATCGACGGCCTGAACACTGAAGCTTTCTTT.

This clonotype was recorded a few times. The genes are TRBV6-2 or TRBV6-3 and TRBJ2-1; D not resolved. V lost 0 bases and J lost 8, with 2 bases in between. The germline V gene encodes CDR1 MNHEY and CDR2 SVGEGT. The CDR3 sequence is 11 residues long. The CDR3 DNA reads TGTGCCAGCAGTTACTCGGATGAGCAGTTCTTC. Protein sequence: CASSYSDEQFF.

The chain combines TRBV28 with TRBJ2-2; 11 nucleotides align to TRBD1. V lost 3 bases to trimming and J lost 3 bases; unmatched junction nucleotides: 6. Germline CDR1 reads MDHEN; CDR2 reads SYDVKM. The CDR3 runs 17 residues. CDR3 region: CASSFRLDRGHTGELFF. DNA for the CDR3: TGTGCCAGCAGTTTCCGGTTGGACAGGGGGCACACCGGGGAGCTGTTTTTT.

The V gene is TRBV7-2, the J gene TRBJ1-2; D is perhaps TRBD1 (6 bases). Germline values: CDR1 SGHTA, CDR2 FQGNSA. The CDR3 runs 15 residues. Trimming cost V 2 bases and J 8 bases, with 18 bases left between them. CDR3 residues: CASSLTPIGGGGYTF. The DNA for the CDR3 is TGTGCCAGCAGCTTAACCCCAATAGGGGGGGGCGGCTACACCTTC. Full variable domain (outside the CDR3, taken from reference TRBV7-2 and TRBJ1-2): GAGVSQSPSNKVTEKGKDVELRCDPISGHTALYWYRQSLGQGLEFLIYFQGNSAPDKSGLPSDRFSAERTGGSVSTLTIQRTQQEDSAVYLCASSLTPIGGGGYTFGSGTRLTVV.

The chain combines TRBV12-3 or TRBV12-4 with TRBJ2-1; the D gene is possibly TRBD2 (5 bases). The V and J ends lost 4 bases and 8 bases respectively, with 15 bases between them. This CDR3 has 14 residues. The CDR3 protein is CASSSGVEVYEQFF. CDR3 coding DNA: TGTGCCAGCAGTTCCGGGGTAGAGGTCTATGAGCAGTTCTTC.

This clonotype was counted between two and nine times. The chain links TRBV7-2 to TRBJ2-7; 9 bases are shared with TRBD1. The CDR3 contains 11 residues. V trimming: 11 bases; J trimming: 4 bases; junction bases outside the gene matches: 3. Per the germline V gene, CDR1 is SGHTA and CDR2 is FQGNSA. CDR3 DNA: TGTGCCTGTGGGACAGGGTACGAGCAGTACTTC. Encoded protein: CACGTGYEQYF.

The rearrangement joins TRBV25-1 to TRBJ2-3, with TRBD2 matching 9 bases. The CDR3 has 16 residues. The germline CDR1 and CDR2 sequences are MGHDK and SYGVNS. The V segment lost 4 bases and the J segment 2 bases; nucleotides outside the gene matches: 7. The CDR3 sequence: CASSVTGLALTDTQYF. In DNA, the CDR3 is TGTGCCAGCAGTGTGACGGGACTAGCCCTCACAGATACGCAGTATTTT.

There are a few counts of this clonotype. The chain is built from TRBV12-3 or TRBV12-4 and TRBJ2-7; D not certain. Trimming left V 8 bases short and J 5 bases short, with 10 bases between. The CDR3 length is 11 residues. CDR3 DNA sequence: TGTGCCAGCGGCGGTCTCAACGAGCAGTACTTC. As protein: CASGGLNEQYF.

This clonotype has at least ten counts. V usage is TRBV4-2 and J usage is TRBJ2-5, with 7 bases aligning to TRBD2. V was clipped by 4 bases and J by 2 bases; unmatched bases: 4. Germline CDR1 is LGHNA and CDR2 is YNFKEQ. This CDR3 contains 14 residues. The CDR3 nucleotides read TGTGCCAGCAGCCCCGGACTAGTACAAGAGACCCAGTACTTC. Its translation is CASSPGLVQETQYF.

V and J are TRBV27 and TRBJ2-7; a weak D match, TRBD1 (6 bases). Germline CDR1 MNHEY, CDR2 SMNVEV (reference sequence). The CDR3 totals 13 residues. With 4 bases removed from V and 1 base from J, the gap between germline ends came to 8 bases. The DNA for the CDR3 is TGTGCCAGCAGTTACAGGGTTTCCTACGAGCAGTACTTC. Translating it yields CASSYRVSYEQYF.

The V and J genes are TRBV6-2 or TRBV6-3 and TRBJ2-7, with D possibly being TRBD1 (7 bases). The ends were cut back, 6 bases at V and 5 bases at J, with 14 bases in the middle. This CDR3 comprises 13 residues. Germline V gene sequence: CDR1 MNHEY, CDR2 SVGEGT. CDR3 sequence reads: CASRLTGEDEQYF. The DNA of the CDR3 is TGTGCCAGCAGGCTTACAGGGGAGGACGAGCAGTACTTC.

This clonotype has just a few counts. This chain joins TRBV15 and TRBJ2-7; TRBD2 agrees at 9 bases. Looked up from germline, CDR1 is LNHNV and CDR2 is YYDKDF (reference sequence). The CDR3 spans 16 residues. The ends lost 4 bases at V and 2 bases at J; junction bases unmatched: 9. The CDR3 protein is CATSTRSGSLPYEQYF. The CDR3 DNA is TGTGCCACCAGCACCCGTAGCGGGAGTCTTCCCTACGAGCAGTACTTC.

The sample holds a few counts of this clonotype. J is TRBJ2-1 and V is TRBV20-1; D is ambiguous. The CDR3 runs 16 residues. V gave up 3 bases and J gave up 8 bases, with 23 bases separating them. Germline V gives CDR1 DFQATT, CDR2 SNEGSKA (reference sequence). The CDR3 region has the DNA TGCAGTGCTAGGGGCCTAATCCGGAAGATTGGCGATGAGCAGTTCTTC. This codes for CSARGLIRKIGDEQFF.

Ten or more counts support this clonotype. This chain joins TRBV28 and TRBJ2-7; D remains ambiguous. This CDR3 is built from 15 residues. Trimming left V 5 bases short and J 3 bases short, with 17 bases between. Germline CDR1 reads MDHEN; CDR2 reads SYDVKM. CDR3 amino acids: CASSPYVSLLYEQYF. Written as DNA, the CDR3 is TGTGCCAGCAGTCCTTACGTTAGTCTCCTCTACGAGCAGTACTTC.

A few counts support this clonotype. The chain combines TRBV7-9 with TRBJ2-7, with 13 bases aligning to TRBD2. Losses at the gene ends were 1 base for V and 5 bases for J; bases not matched to a gene: 2. Germline V lookup: CDR1 SEHNR, CDR2 FQNEAQ (reference sequence). The CDR3 totals 15 residues. The CDR3: CASSLVLAGGNEQYF. Written as DNA, the CDR3 is TGTGCCAGCAGCTTAGTACTAGCGGGAGGGAACGAGCAGTACTTC.

A few counts support this clonotype. The J gene is TRBJ2-3, the V gene TRBV6-5, with D unresolved. Per the germline V gene, CDR1 is MNHEY and CDR2 is SVGAGI. The ends were cut back, 2 bases at V and 5 bases at J, with 2 bases in the middle. The CDR3 contains 11 residues. The CDR3 coding sequence is TGTGCCAGCAGTTACGGAGATACGCAGTATTTT. It yields the protein CASSYGDTQYF.